The clone carrying this T cell receptor beta chain showed up just a few times. Its antigen is not known. The V and J ends lost 5 bases and 3 bases, in that order; junction bases with no gene match: 10. The CDR3 consists of 15 residues. In germline, CDR1 is SEHNR, CDR2 FQNEAQ (reference sequence). The source of the sample is a study of identical twins. The study, taken as a whole, reports: Reduced insertions were recorded for abundant cord blood beta clonotypes, with no such pattern in memory repertoires. The same donors were not followed; conclusions instead depended on cross-sectional statistical analysis. Invariant T cells like MAIT and iNKT could partly confound the zero-insertion analyses.

Unique molecular identifiers were present on the cDNA, and a universal primer site came from template switching. Each CDR3 protein is one row after TCRdb ran MiXCR on the 5' RACE reads. The sample includes 550,000 to 700,000 distinct CDR3 sequences, over 8.5% seen only once; the top ten take approximately 3.2%. These data also featured in a second study, about yellow fever vaccine responses in identical twins.

The chain links TRBV7-9 to TRBJ2-7; 7 nucleotides agree with TRBD2. Sequenced: PBMCs. The sequence derives from a young woman in good health. Here the CDR3 reads CASSRTAGAFYEQYF. For the CDR3, the DNA is TGTGCCAGCAGCCGTACGGCGGGAGCCTTCTACGAGCAGTACTTC. The full variable domain, completed using reference TRBV7-9 and TRBJ2-7, is DTGVSQNPRHKITKRGQNVTFRCDPISEHNRLYWYRQTLGQGPEFLTYFQNEAQLEKSRLLSDRFSAERPKGSFSTLEIQRTEQGDSAMYLCASSRTAGAFYEQYFGPGTRLTVT.